The 22 T cell receptor beta chains reported below all come from one sample, sequenced in a study of breast tumors, draining lymph nodes, adjacent tissues. In TCRdb, the multiplex PCR reads were re-called with MiXCR into one record per CDR3 protein. Of under 150,000 distinct CDR3 sequences in the sample, about 20% were seen once. Samples came from axillary lymph nodes draining the breast cancer. Sequenced: axillary lymph node tissue. These receptors were taken from a female donor with breast cancer. Some clones in this sample may be carry-over from other donors' samples.

The sample holds many counts of this clonotype. The chain combines TRBV5-1 with TRBJ1-2, with D perhaps matching TRBD1 (5 bases). CDR3 size: 16 residues. V was pared by 4 bases and J by 6 bases, with 22 bases between. Germline CDR1 reads SGHRS; CDR2 reads YFSETQ. CDR3 DNA sequence: TGCGCCAGCAGCACCGAGACAGAACCGGTTTCCAATGGCTACACCTTC. This encodes CASSTETEPVSNGYTF.

This clonotype was counted ten times or more. This chain connects TRBV2 to TRBJ2-3; TRBD2 aligns across 11 bases. CDR3 size: 14 residues. Looked up from germline, CDR1 is SNHLY and CDR2 is FYNNEI. V shed 6 bases, J shed 9 bases, and the junction held 8 bases outside the gene matches. CDR3: CASRDGLAGATQYF. In DNA, the CDR3 is TGTGCCAGCAGGGATGGACTAGCGGGTGCGACGCAGTATTTT. The full variable domain, with the rest looked up from reference TRBV2 and TRBJ2-3, is EPEVTQTPSHQVTQMGQEVILRCVPISNHLYFYWYRQILGQKVEFLVSFYNNEISEKSEIFDDQFSVERPDGSNFTLKIRSTKLEDSAMYFCASRDGLAGATQYFGPGTRLTVL.

At least ten counts were recorded for this clonotype. This chain uses TRBV7-6 with TRBJ1-2; 10 bases are shared with TRBD1. With V trimmed by 4 bases and J by 4 bases, 3 bases remained unmatched. Germline assignment: CDR1 SGHVS and CDR2 FNYEAQ. The length of the CDR3 is 14 residues. The CDR3 DNA follows: TGTGCCAGCAGCTCGACAGGGGGCGGCTATGGCTACACCTTC. The encoded protein is CASSSTGGGYGYTF.

This clonotype has a count of ten or more. The rearrangement links TRBV7-2 to TRBJ1-6; D remains unclear. The ends were cut back, 0 bases at V and 8 bases at J, with 14 bases in the middle. The CDR3 contains 16 residues. From germline, CDR1 is SGHTA and CDR2 FQGNSA. DNA for the CDR3: TGTGCCAGCAGCTTAGCACGAGGGAGTGCCTATTCACCCCTCCACTTT. Its protein is CASSLARGSAYSPLHF.

This clonotype was seen ten or more times. The V call is TRBV28, the J call TRBJ2-7, with 10 nucleotides matching TRBD2. CDR3 length equals 17 residues. Germline CDR1 is MDHEN and CDR2 is SYDVKM. The V segment lost 1 base and the J segment 5 bases; nucleotides outside the gene matches: 11. CDR3 sequence reads: CASSLFPLAGVRNEQYF. The CDR3, as DNA: TGTGCCAGCAGTTTATTCCCGCTAGCGGGAGTACGCAACGAGCAGTACTTC.

This clonotype was seen at least ten times. The V call is TRBV6-5, the J call TRBJ2-7, with D possibly TRBD2 on 5 matching bases. This CDR3 spans 14 amino acids. The V gene lost 5 bases and the J gene lost 2 bases, with 13 bases spanning the gap. Per germline, CDR1 MNHEY and CDR2 SVGAGI. As DNA, the CDR3 is TGTGCCAGCAGTCCCGGGATCCCAACCTACGAGCAGTACTTC. Protein product: CASSPGIPTYEQYF.

At least ten counts were recorded for this clonotype. This sequence joins TRBV29-1 and TRBJ2-2; no definite D call. Germline loops: CDR1 SQVTM, CDR2 ANQGSEA. The length of the CDR3 is 13 residues. Trimming pared 4 bases from V and 1 base from J, leaving 7 bases between. CDR3 loop: CSVVWGNTGELFF. Here the CDR3 DNA reads TGCAGCGTTGTGTGGGGGAACACCGGGGAGCTGTTTTTT.

V gene TRBV5-6 combines with J gene TRBJ1-1, with 7 nucleotides matching TRBD1. Germline V CDR1 and CDR2: SGHDT, YYEEEE. The CDR3 is 16 residues long. J lost 1 base, V lost 3 bases, and 9 bases had no gene match. The CDR3 reads CASSSGTERSNTEAFF. Here the CDR3 DNA reads TGTGCCAGCAGCTCAGGGACAGAAAGATCGAACACTGAAGCTTTCTTT.

This clonotype was recorded many times. This rearrangement joins TRBV12-3 or TRBV12-4 to TRBJ1-5; D gene unclear. The length of the CDR3 is 12 residues. Between the trimmed V and J ends, which lost 3 bases and 5 bases, there was a span of 5 bases. The CDR3 DNA follows: TGTGCCAGCAGTTTCGGGTATCAGCCCCAGCATTTT. Its translation is CASSFGYQPQHF.

Concerning this clonotype itself: One end of the junction fails to match germline, which may point to a read error. V gene TRBV6-5 combines with J gene TRBJ2-7; 10 positions agree with TRBD1. CDR1 MNHEY and CDR2 SVGAGI come from the germline V gene. This CDR3 spans 15 amino acids. In DNA form, the CDR3 reads TGTGCCAGCAGTCACTCGGACAGGGGGTCTTACGAGCAGTACTTC. This codes for CASSHSDRGSYEQYF.

The chain joins TRBV5-4 to TRBJ1-5, with D maybe TRBD1 (5 bases). Germline CDR1 reads SGHNT; CDR2 reads YYREEE (reference sequence). The CDR3 runs to 14 residues. V lost 4 bases and J 2 bases, leaving 10 bases between the germline ends. Written as DNA, the CDR3 is TGTGCCAGCAGCCAAATGGGGGGCAATCAGCCCCAGCATTTT. Translating gives CASSQMGGNQPQHF.

About this clonotype: A much larger clone differs from this one at a single base, so this may be a read error. The V gene is TRBV12-3 or TRBV12-4, the J gene TRBJ1-5; 7 bases line up with TRBD1. Germline trimming cut 6 bases from V and 5 bases from J; bases unmatched to any gene: 1. The CDR3 sequence is 12 residues long. CDR3 in amino acids: CASRQGDQPQHF. CDR3 DNA: TGTGCCAGCAGGCAGGGGGATCAGCCCCAGCATTTT.

Note on this clonotype: A read error is possible here, since a much larger clone lies one base away. V is TRBV18 and J is TRBJ1-2; tentative D call: TRBD1 (5 bases). Germline V lookup: CDR1 KGHSH, CDR2 LQKENI. This CDR3 region has 12 residues. The CDR3 DNA is TGTGCCGGCTCACCAAGCACAGGCGGCTACACCTTC. It encodes CAGSPSTGGYTF.

This clonotype was counted at least ten times. The rearrangement uses TRBV7-2 and TRBJ2-3; D may be TRBD2 (6 bases). CDR1 and CDR2 (germline): SGHTA, FQGNSA. CDR3 length equals 15 residues. V gave up 5 bases and J gave up 0 bases, with 12 bases separating them. CDR3 bases: TGTGCCAGCAGCCGGCTAGCGCGGAGCACAGATACGCAGTATTTT. Its translation: CASSRLARSTDTQYF.

For this clonotype: This clone may be a read error of a much larger clone one base away. The rearrangement links TRBV20-1 to TRBJ1-2; no firm D call. CDR3 size: 13 residues. With 7 bases removed from V and 8 bases from J, the gap between germline ends came to 20 bases. Germline loops: CDR1 DFQATT, CDR2 SNEGSKA (reference sequence). The CDR3 DNA reads TGCAGTGTTAGTGATGGGTGGGGTGGCGGCTACACCTTC. Protein: CSVSDGWGGGYTF.

The chain uses TRBV5-1 and TRBJ2-1, with 12 bases aligning to TRBD2. Trimming took 4 bases from V and 14 from J; bases not matched to a gene: 16. CDR1 is SGHRS, CDR2 YFSETQ, per germline. This CDR3 is built from 16 residues. The CDR3 coding sequence is TGCGCCAGCAGCAAGGTCGGCCTAGCGGGAGGGCCTTTCAAGTTCTTC. Amino acid sequence: CASSKVGLAGGPFKFF.

In regard to this clonotype: A read error is possible here, since a much larger clone lies one base away. J is TRBJ2-3 and V is TRBV28; D perhaps matches TRBD1 (7 bases). The ends were cut back, 5 bases at V and 8 bases at J, with 17 bases in the middle. The CDR3 is 14 residues long. Germline CDR1 MDHEN, CDR2 SYDVKM. The CDR3 spells CASSRGTDRGTQYF. CDR3 coding DNA: TGTGCCAGCAGTCGCGGGACAGATAGAGGTACGCAGTATTTT.

The sample holds a few counts of this clonotype. The V call is TRBV30, the J call TRBJ2-4; unclear D gene. The CDR3 length is 14 residues. V was cut by 0 bases and J by 4 bases, with 10 bases left in between. Germline V gives CDR1 GTSNPN, CDR2 SVGIG (reference sequence). The CDR3 loop is CAWSVGGLKNIQYF. The CDR3 DNA reads as TGTGCCTGGAGTGTAGGCGGTCTTAAAAACATTCAGTACTTC.

This clonotype was recorded at least ten times. The chain couples TRBV29-1 to TRBJ2-1; D uncertain. Trimming shortened V by 7 bases and J by 0 bases, and 10 bases separated the two germline ends. CDR1 and CDR2 from the germline V gene are SQVTM and ANQGSEA. The CDR3 extends over 13 amino acids. The CDR3 region is CSGFKASYNEQFF. CDR3 bases: TGCAGCGGTTTTAAAGCCTCCTACAATGAGCAGTTCTTC.

Notes on this clonotype: No conserved phenylalanine or tryptophan ends this CDR3, so it is likely a read error. This chain connects TRBV4-1 to TRBJ2-1; D is unresolved. Germline loops: CDR1 MGHRA, CDR2 YSYEKL. Trimming removed 0 bases from V and 6 bases from J, with 6 bases in between. The CDR3 runs to 13 residues. The CDR3 loop is CASSQDPPNEQFL. CDR3 nucleotide sequence: TGCGCCAGCAGCCAAGATCCACCCAATGAGCAGTTCCTC.

The sample holds many counts of this clonotype. The CDR3 sequence: CASSPTGKGEKLFF. CDR3 in DNA: TGTGCCAGCAGCCCCACAGGGAAGGGTGAAAAACTGTTTTTT. This rearrangement joins TRBV7-8 to TRBJ1-4; weak D call: TRBD1 (6 bases). Trimming left V 5 bases short and J 7 bases short, with 14 bases between. CDR1 SGHVS and CDR2 FQNEAQ come from the germline V gene. This CDR3 has 14 residues. Variable domain in full (rest from reference TRBV7-8 and TRBJ1-4): GAGVSQSPRYKVAKRGQDVALRCDPISGHVSLFWYQQALGQGPEFLTYFQNEAQLDKSGLPSDRFFAERPEGSVSTLKIQRTQQEDSAVYLCASSPTGKGEKLFFGSGTQLSVL.

This clonotype has a count of ten or more. The chain employs TRBV7-8 and TRBJ2-3, with 7 nucleotides matching TRBD2. V lost 4 bases, J lost 1 base, and 11 bases stayed unmatched. The germline V gene has CDR1 SGHVS and CDR2 FQNEAQ. The CDR3 is 17 residues long. The CDR3 loop is CASSSPGGGLRTDTQYF. In DNA, the CDR3 is TGTGCCAGCAGCTCTCCGGGGGGTGGGCTCCGCACAGATACGCAGTATTTT.